This T cell receptor (beta chain) was retrieved from a study of tissue T cells after allogeneic stem cell transplantation. The CDR3 contains 14 residues. CDR1 is KGHPV and CDR2 is FQNQEV in the germline V gene (reference sequence). V lost 4 bases, J lost 4 bases, and 5 bases stayed unmatched. Comments on this clone: Gene names are mouse gene names. Read coverage stops 1 residue before the CDR3 terminus; the germline J gene supplies the remainder.

Data came from immunoSEQ multiplex PCR; TCRdb stores just in-frame clones and leaves some out. The sample comprises several thousand clones, less than 55% of which are singletons, and about 6% rests with the top ten. Time point denoted: mouse harvest day 7 after allogeneic transplant. The graft held 10^6 splenic CD5+ T cells and 10^7 T-cell-depleted bone marrow cells. The sequence derives from a female BALB/c mouse given C57BL/6 T cells with graft-versus-host disease after an allogeneic hematopoietic cell transplant. Specimen: gut tissue. The gene calls are TRBV26 and TRBJ1-1; 8 nucleotides match TRBD1. CDR3 bases read: TGTGCCAGCAGTCCGACAGGGGCGGGCACAGAAGTCTTC. Translated, it gives CASSPTGAGTEVF. The full-length CDR3 reads as CASSPTGAGTEVFF.